The 18 T cell receptor beta chains in this list originate from one sample, sequenced in a study of CD8 T cells in ankylosing spondylitis. Study outcomes and limitations: What seemed typical of ankylosing spondylitis blood was a TCR beta motif built from roughly 8 highly homologous variants.

One entry per CDR3 protein, called by TCRdb with MiXCR from the 5' RACE reads. This table holds approximately 540,000 distinct CDR3 sequences, 9.5% to 15% found once. Their antigens are not known. The sequenced sample consisted of blood, either unsorted or a sorted T cell fraction (not recorded which). These receptor sequences come from a male donor with ankylosing spondylitis.

This clonotype occurred a few times. The chain carries TRBV28 and TRBJ1-5; TRBD1 might be the D (6 bases). The V and J ends lost 5 bases and 0 bases respectively, with 11 bases between them. The length of the CDR3 is 15 residues. Germline V gene lookup returns CDR1 MDHEN and CDR2 SYDVKM. The CDR3 DNA sequence: TGTGCCAGCAGTCAACAGGGATATAGCAATCAGCCCCAGCATTTT. Its protein is CASSQQGYSNQPQHF.

This sequence joins TRBV28 and TRBJ1-5; 7 nucleotides line up with TRBD1. Germline V gene data show CDR1 as MDHEN and CDR2 as SYDVKM. The CDR3 length is 15 residues. With 5 bases clipped from V and 6 bases from J, the junction kept 10 bases outside the gene matches. CDR3 sequence: CASSRDRVVGQPQHF. CDR3 nucleotide sequence: TGTGCCAGCAGTCGTGACAGGGTGGTCGGTCAGCCCCAGCATTTT.

This clonotype has a count of ten or more. This sequence joins TRBV5-1 and TRBJ2-1; the match to TRBD2 covers 8 bases. Germline CDR1 SGHRS, CDR2 YFSETQ. The CDR3 is 15 amino acids. Losses at the gene ends were 0 bases for V and 5 bases for J; bases not matched to a gene: 4. The CDR3 is CASSLESGRHNEQFF. As DNA, the CDR3 is TGCGCCAGCAGCTTGGAAAGCGGGAGACACAATGAGCAGTTCTTC.

This clonotype occurred a few times. The V gene is TRBV7-2, the J gene TRBJ1-1, with TRBD1 as a possible D gene (6 bases). Between the trimmed V and J ends, which lost 2 bases and 1 base, there was a span of 14 bases. Per germline, CDR1 SGHTA and CDR2 FQGNSA. This CDR3 has 16 amino acids. CDR3 protein: CASSLMDRARNTEAFF. DNA for the CDR3: TGTGCCAGCAGCTTAATGGACAGAGCCCGGAACACTGAAGCTTTCTTT. The full variable domain, completed using reference TRBV7-2 and TRBJ1-1, is GAGVSQSPSNKVTEKGKDVELRCDPISGHTALYWYRQSLGQGLEFLIYFQGNSAPDKSGLPSDRFSAERTGGSVSTLTIQRTQQEDSAVYLCASSLMDRARNTEAFFGQGTRLTVV.

The chain combines TRBV12-3 or TRBV12-4 with TRBJ1-1; D remains unclear. CDR3 length: 15 residues. V shed 5 bases and J shed 4 bases, with 17 bases lying between them. CDR3 sequence (DNA): TGTGCCAGCAGTCCCCCGAAACGACCGAGCACTGAAGCTTTCTTT. This codes for CASSPPKRPSTEAFF.

This clonotype has a handful of counts. This rearrangement joins TRBV7-9 to TRBJ1-2; D gene uncertain. The germline CDR1 and CDR2 sequences are SEHNR and FQNEAQ (reference sequence). This CDR3 is built from 12 residues. Trimming shortened V by 7 bases and J by 3 bases, and 9 bases separated the two germline ends. CDR3 sequence: CASTGPHYGYTF. In nucleotides, the CDR3 is TGTGCCAGCACCGGGCCGCACTATGGCTACACCTTC.

V is TRBV20-1 and J is TRBJ2-7, with 9 bases lining up with TRBD2. V trimming: 0 bases; J trimming: 3 bases; junction bases outside the gene matches: 6. From germline, CDR1 is DFQATT and CDR2 SNEGSKA (reference sequence). The CDR3 is 15 amino acids. The DNA for the CDR3 is TGCAGTGCTAGAGATCGTAGCGGGAGAAGCTACGAGCAGTACTTC. The encoded protein is CSARDRSGRSYEQYF.

Ten or more counts support this clonotype. The chain links TRBV7-2 to TRBJ2-1, with TRBD1 as a possible D gene (5 bases). Trimming stripped 5 bases from V and 5 bases from J, with 19 bases between. Germline CDR1 reads SGHTA; CDR2 reads FQGNSA. The CDR3 runs 16 residues. This CDR3 reads CASSPRMAGIDNEQFF. The CDR3 nucleotides read TGTGCCAGCAGCCCCAGAATGGCAGGGATTGACAATGAGCAGTTCTTC.

The gene calls are TRBV20-1 and TRBJ2-1, with TRBD2 identical over 11 bases. The CDR3 spans 16 residues. Trimming cost V 5 bases and J 3 bases; bases outside gene matches: 9. The germline V gene has CDR1 DFQATT and CDR2 SNEGSKA (reference sequence). CDR3 DNA sequence: TGCAGTGCTTCCAACCGCGGGACTAGCGGCTACAATGAGCAGTTCTTC. Its translation is CSASNRGTSGYNEQFF.

This clonotype was counted a few times. The CDR3 nucleotides are TGTGCCAGCAGCGCCTGGAACACCGGGGAGCTGTTTTTT. Amino acid sequence: CASSAWNTGELFF. The gene calls are TRBV9 and TRBJ2-2; D is ambiguous. The germline V gene has CDR1 SGDLS and CDR2 YYNGEE. This CDR3 is 13 amino acids long. V lost 3 bases and J lost 1, with 4 bases in between.

This clonotype has only a few counts. The V gene is TRBV7-2, the J gene TRBJ2-2, with 7 nucleotides matching TRBD2. V was pared by 6 bases and J by 4 bases, with 11 bases of the junction left unmatched. Germline-derived CDR1 and CDR2 are SGHTA and FQGNSA. The CDR3 length is 16 residues. The CDR3 DNA reads TGTGCCAGCAGTCCCGCGGGCGGGAGCCTCACCGGGGAGCTGTTTTTT. This translates into CASSPAGGSLTGELFF.

The CDR3 protein is CSARDGEAINEKLFF. The CDR3 DNA follows: TGCAGTGCTAGAGACGGGGAGGCGATTAATGAAAAACTGTTTTTT. The V and J genes are TRBV20-1 and TRBJ1-4, with D unclear. This CDR3 has 15 residues. V was clipped by 0 bases and J by 4 bases, with 12 bases between them. The germline V gene encodes CDR1 DFQATT and CDR2 SNEGSKA (reference sequence).

As concerns this clonotype: The junction departs from germline at one end; a sequencing error may be responsible. V usage is TRBV27 and J usage is TRBJ2-1; D is unresolved. Germline-derived CDR1 and CDR2 are MNHEY and SMNVEV (reference sequence). The CDR3 covers 15 residues. The CDR3 region has the DNA TGTGCCAGCGTCCCACTGGGTCAGTTTGAGAATGAGCAGCTCTTC. Residues: CASVPLGQFENEQLF.

The V call is TRBV15, the J call TRBJ1-1; D is possibly TRBD1 (6 bases). The V and J ends lost 1 base and 7 bases respectively, with 10 bases between them. The CDR3 consists of 13 residues. Germline-derived CDR1 and CDR2 are LNHNV and YYDKDF (reference sequence). CDR3 protein: CATSRVGGREAFF. The DNA for the CDR3 is TGTGCCACCAGCAGAGTTGGGGGGCGTGAAGCTTTCTTT.

This clonotype was recorded many times. The chain joins TRBV5-1 to TRBJ2-1, with 13 bases lining up with TRBD2. CDR1 is SGHRS and CDR2 is YFSETQ in the germline V gene. After removal of 4 bases from V and 3 bases from J, the junction contained 4 bases not matched to a gene. This CDR3 is 16 amino acids long. For the CDR3, the DNA is TGCGCCAGCAGCCCCGGGACTAGCGGGAACTACAATGAGCAGTTCTTC. It encodes CASSPGTSGNYNEQFF.

This clonotype has a handful of counts. The chain joins TRBV28 to TRBJ2-5, with D tentatively TRBD1 or TRBD2 (5 bases each). This CDR3 is 14 amino acids long. Trimming stripped 6 bases from V and 4 bases from J, with 15 bases between. CDR1 and CDR2 (germline): MDHEN, SYDVKM. The CDR3 region is CASRETGALETQYF. The CDR3, as DNA: TGTGCCAGCAGGGAAACCGGGGCCCTAGAGACCCAGTACTTC.

This chain joins TRBV11-2 and TRBJ2-2; 8 nucleotides align to TRBD2. V was pared by 3 bases and J by 0 bases, with 12 bases of the junction left unmatched. CDR3 length: 19 amino acids. Per the germline V gene, CDR1 is SGHAT and CDR2 is FQNNGV. DNA for the CDR3: TGTGCCAGCAGCTTGATACTAGCGGCTTATGGATCGAACACCGGGGAGCTGTTTTTT. Amino acid sequence: CASSLILAAYGSNTGELFF.

This clonotype was seen once. This sequence joins TRBV2 and TRBJ2-3; the match to TRBD2 covers 8 bases. This CDR3 region has 14 residues. Germline lookup yields CDR1 SNHLY and CDR2 FYNNEI. J was trimmed by 6 bases and V by 9 bases; bases with no gene match: 11. The CDR3 DNA reads TGTGCCAGAAATTCCGGGACTAGGGATGATACGCAGTATTTT. It is translated as CARNSGTRDDTQYF.